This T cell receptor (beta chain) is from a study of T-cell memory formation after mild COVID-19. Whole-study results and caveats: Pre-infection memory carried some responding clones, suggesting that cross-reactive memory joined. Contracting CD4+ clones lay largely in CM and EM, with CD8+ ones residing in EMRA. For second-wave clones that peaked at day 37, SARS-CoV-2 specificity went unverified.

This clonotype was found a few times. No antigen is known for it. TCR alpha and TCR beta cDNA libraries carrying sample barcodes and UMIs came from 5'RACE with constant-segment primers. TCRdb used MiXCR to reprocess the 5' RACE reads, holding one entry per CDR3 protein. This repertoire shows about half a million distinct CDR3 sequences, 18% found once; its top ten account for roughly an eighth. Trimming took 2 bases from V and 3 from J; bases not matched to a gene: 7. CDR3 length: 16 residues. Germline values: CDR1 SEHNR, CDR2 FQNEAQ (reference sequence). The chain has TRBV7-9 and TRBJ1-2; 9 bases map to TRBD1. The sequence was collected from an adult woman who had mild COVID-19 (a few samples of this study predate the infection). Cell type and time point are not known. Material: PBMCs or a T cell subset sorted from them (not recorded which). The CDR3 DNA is TGTGCCAGCAGCTTATATGGGACAGGGTCCCACTATGGCTACACCTTC. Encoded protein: CASSLYGTGSHYGYTF.